This T cell receptor (beta chain) was documented in a study of shared clonotypes between healthy human individuals. Study at large: For every donor, three CD4 naive, three CD4 memory, two CD8 naive and one CD8 memory plates were used.

Germline V CDR1 and CDR2: MDHEN, SYDVKM. This CDR3 is built from 13 residues. The V gene lost 1 base and the J gene lost 8 bases, with 10 bases spanning the gap. The material for each subset, its genomic DNA, was split evenly across several immunoSEQ plates. The data were produced by immunoSEQ multiplex PCR, yet TCRdb's version contains in-frame clones alone and is incomplete. The repertoire has 100,000 or so clones, approximately 65% of them found once; the top ten carry around 25%. The chain is built from TRBV28 and TRBJ2-3, with D hard to call. The specimen was memory CD8+ T cells sorted from blood. Subset: CD45RO+ cells pooled with CCR7-negative TemRA cells. The TCR comes from a woman in her thirties in good health. The CDR3 here is CASSLYLSPTQYF. CDR3 sequence (DNA): TGTGCCAGCAGTTTATATCTGTCGCCTACGCAGTATTTT.